This T cell receptor beta chain emerged from a study of T cell changes during pregnancy in multiple sclerosis. The V and J ends lost 4 bases and 7 bases respectively, with 10 bases between them. The CDR3 is 12 amino acids. Per germline, CDR1 SEHNR and CDR2 FQNEAQ (reference sequence). Measured with immunoSEQ multiplex PCR; TCRdb has only the in-frame clones, and not every one. The sample holds about 38,000 clones; 88% are singletons and the top ten take 6% to 7.5%. The receptor comes from a female donor with multiple sclerosis, enrolled in a pregnancy study. The chain joins TRBV7-9 to TRBJ1-1; the D is unclear. The sequencing here drew on CD8+ T cells from peripheral blood mononuclear cells, taken in the third trimester of pregnancy. The CDR3 region is CASSSGGLEAFF. As DNA, the CDR3 is TGTGCCAGCAGCTCCGGAGGGCTTGAAGCTTTCTTT.